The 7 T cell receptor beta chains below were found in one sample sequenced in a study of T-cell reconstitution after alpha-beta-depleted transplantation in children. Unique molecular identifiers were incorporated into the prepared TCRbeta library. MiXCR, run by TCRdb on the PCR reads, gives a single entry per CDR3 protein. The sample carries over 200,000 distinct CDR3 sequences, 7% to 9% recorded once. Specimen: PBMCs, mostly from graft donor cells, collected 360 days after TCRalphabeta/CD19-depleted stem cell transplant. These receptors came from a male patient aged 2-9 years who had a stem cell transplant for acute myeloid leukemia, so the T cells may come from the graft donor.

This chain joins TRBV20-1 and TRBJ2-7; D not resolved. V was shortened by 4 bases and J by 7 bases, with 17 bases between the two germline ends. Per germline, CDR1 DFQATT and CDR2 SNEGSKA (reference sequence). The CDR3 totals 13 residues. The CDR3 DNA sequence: TGCAGTGCTAAGCGAGGTCAGGCGGATGAGCAGTACTTC. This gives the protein CSAKRGQADEQYF.

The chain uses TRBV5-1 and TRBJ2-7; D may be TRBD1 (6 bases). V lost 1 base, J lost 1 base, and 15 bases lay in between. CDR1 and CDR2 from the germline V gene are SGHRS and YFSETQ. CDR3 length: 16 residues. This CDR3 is CASSLHPGTPSYEQYV. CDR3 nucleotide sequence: TGCGCCAGCAGCTTGCACCCCGGGACACCATCCTACGAGCAGTACGTC.

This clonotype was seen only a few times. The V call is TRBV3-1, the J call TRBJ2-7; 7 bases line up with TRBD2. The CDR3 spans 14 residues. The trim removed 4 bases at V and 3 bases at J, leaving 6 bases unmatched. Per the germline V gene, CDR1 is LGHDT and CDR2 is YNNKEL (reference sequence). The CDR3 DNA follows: TGTGCCAGCAGCCCTCTGGGCGGGAGCTACGAGCAGTACTTC. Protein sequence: CASSPLGGSYEQYF.

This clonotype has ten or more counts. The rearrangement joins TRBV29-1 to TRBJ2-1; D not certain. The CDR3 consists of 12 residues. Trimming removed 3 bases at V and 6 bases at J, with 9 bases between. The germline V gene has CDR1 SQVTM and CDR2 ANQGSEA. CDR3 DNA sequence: TGCAGCGTTGAGAGGCCCCTCAATGAGCAGTTCTTC. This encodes CSVERPLNEQFF.

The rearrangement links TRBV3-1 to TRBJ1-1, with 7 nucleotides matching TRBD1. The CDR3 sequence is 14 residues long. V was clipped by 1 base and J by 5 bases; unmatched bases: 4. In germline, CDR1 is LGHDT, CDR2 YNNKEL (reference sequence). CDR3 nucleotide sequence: TGTGCCAGCAGCCAAGCCCACAGGGGAACTGAAGCTTTCTTT. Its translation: CASSQAHRGTEAFF.

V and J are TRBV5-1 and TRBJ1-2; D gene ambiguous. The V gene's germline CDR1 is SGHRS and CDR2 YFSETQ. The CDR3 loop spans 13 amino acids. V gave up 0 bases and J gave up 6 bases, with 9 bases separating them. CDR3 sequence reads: CASSLAGADGYTF. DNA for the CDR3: TGCGCCAGCAGCTTGGCGGGTGCTGATGGCTACACCTTC.

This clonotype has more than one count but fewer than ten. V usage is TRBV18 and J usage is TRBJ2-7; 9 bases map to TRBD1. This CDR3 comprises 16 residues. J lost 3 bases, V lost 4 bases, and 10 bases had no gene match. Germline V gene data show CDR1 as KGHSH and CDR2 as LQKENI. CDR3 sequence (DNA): TGTGCCAGCTCACGGACAGGGGAGGGATCGATCTACGAGCAGTACTTC. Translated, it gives CASSRTGEGSIYEQYF. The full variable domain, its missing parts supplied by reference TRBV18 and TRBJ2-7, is NAGVMQNPRHLVRRRGQEARLRCSPMKGHSHVYWYRQLPEEGLKFMVYLQKENIIDESGMPKERFSAEFPKEGPSILRIQQVVRGDSAAYFCASSRTGEGSIYEQYFGPGTRLTVT.